This is a list of T cell receptor beta chains from one sample in a study of T cell responses to AZD1222 COVID-19 vaccine. Here immunoSEQ multiplex PCR was the method, and the copy in TCRdb shows in-frame clones only, minus some. The sample carries over 85,000 clones, about 90% recorded once. Sequenced here: peripheral blood, sampled on day 0 of AZD1222 vaccination. These receptors all come from an adult in good health. The CDR3 runs from the conserved cysteine through the conserved F or W. The D gene is left open where the match is weak. The size entry is marked missing in some rows and otherwise reads once, few, many or a size class.

CDR3 DNA,CDR3 protein,J gene,D gene,CDR3 length,clone size,V gene
TGTGCCAGCAGCTTTGGCGGGAGGGCCCTAGATACGCAGTATTTT,CASSFGGRALDTQYF,TRBJ2-3,TRBD2,15,-,TRBV5-8
TGCGCCAGCAGCTTGGAAGGGACACTTGAGCAGTTCTTC,CASSLEGTLEQFF,TRBJ2-1,-,13,-,TRBV5-1
TGTGCCAGCAGGCCCGGTGCGGCCGGGGATCAGCCCCAGCATTTT,CASRPGAAGDQPQHF,TRBJ1-5,-,15,few,TRBV28
TGTGCCAGCAGCTTAGTTCTTACACAAGAGACCCAGTACTTC,CASSLVLTQETQYF,TRBJ2-5,-,14,-,TRBV11-2
TGTGCCAGCAGTTTGCAGGCCAATCAGCCCCAGCATTTT,CASSLQANQPQHF,TRBJ1-5,-,13,-,TRBV12-3/TRBV12-4
TGCGCCAGCAGGACTGACAGGGAACGTCACTATGGCTACACCTTC,CASRTDRERHYGYTF,TRBJ1-2,TRBD1,15,few,TRBV4-3
TGTGCCAGCAGCGGGACAGGGAATCAGCCCCAGCATTTT,CASSGTGNQPQHF,TRBJ1-5,TRBD1,13,-,TRBV7-8
TGTGCCAGCAGCCCCAGGGTGGGAGGCGAGCAGTACTTC,CASSPRVGGEQYF,TRBJ2-7,-,13,-,TRBV11-2
TGTGCCAGCAGCGTAGGGAGGGGCCAGTCTGGGGCCAACGTCCTGACTTTC,CASSVGRGQSGANVLTF,TRBJ2-6,-,17,-,TRBV9
TGTGCCAGCAGCGTGGGTCCGGGAAATGAAAAACTGTTTTTT,CASSVGPGNEKLFF,TRBJ1-4,-,14,-,TRBV9
TGTGCCAGCACCCTCCCGGACAGGAACACTGAAGCTTTCTTT,CASTLPDRNTEAFF,TRBJ1-1,-,14,-,TRBV28
TGTGCCAGCAGTTCCCGGACTAGCGGAGAGACCCAGTACTTC,CASSSRTSGETQYF,TRBJ2-5,TRBD2,14,-,TRBV27
TGTGCCAGCAGCTTAGCATACGGGGCCAACGTCCTGACTTTC,CASSLAYGANVLTF,TRBJ2-6,-,14,-,TRBV11-1
TGTGCCAGCAGCCAAGTGGGTGGGGGACGCTACGAGCAGTACTTC,CASSQVGGGRYEQYF,TRBJ2-7,-,15,-,TRBV3-1/TRBV3-2
TGTGCCAGCAGGTCCTTAGGGTCAACGCAGTATTTT,CASRSLGSTQYF,TRBJ2-3,-,12,-,TRBV6-5
TGTGCCAGCAGCCTATATTATAACGGGGAGACCCAGTACTTC,CASSLYYNGETQYF,TRBJ2-5,-,14,many,TRBV21-1
TGTGCCAGCAGATGGACTAGCGGGGGGGGGCAGTATTTT,CASRWTSGGGQYF,TRBJ2-3,TRBD2,13,-,TRBV6-5
TGTGCCAGCAGCTTTACAGAGAACACTGAAGCTTTCTTT,CASSFTENTEAFF,TRBJ1-1,-,13,once,TRBV7-2
TGTGCCAGCAGCAGGATTGCAACTAATGAAAAACTGTTTTTT,CASSRIATNEKLFF,TRBJ1-4,-,14,-,TRBV13
TGCGCCAGCTCCTGGGCGGACTCCTACGAGCAGTACTTC,CASSWADSYEQYF,TRBJ2-7,-,13,-,TRBV5-1
TGCGCCAGCAGCCAGGAGACTCAGGCTGAAGCTTTCTTT,CASSQETQAEAFF,TRBJ1-1,-,13,-,TRBV4-1